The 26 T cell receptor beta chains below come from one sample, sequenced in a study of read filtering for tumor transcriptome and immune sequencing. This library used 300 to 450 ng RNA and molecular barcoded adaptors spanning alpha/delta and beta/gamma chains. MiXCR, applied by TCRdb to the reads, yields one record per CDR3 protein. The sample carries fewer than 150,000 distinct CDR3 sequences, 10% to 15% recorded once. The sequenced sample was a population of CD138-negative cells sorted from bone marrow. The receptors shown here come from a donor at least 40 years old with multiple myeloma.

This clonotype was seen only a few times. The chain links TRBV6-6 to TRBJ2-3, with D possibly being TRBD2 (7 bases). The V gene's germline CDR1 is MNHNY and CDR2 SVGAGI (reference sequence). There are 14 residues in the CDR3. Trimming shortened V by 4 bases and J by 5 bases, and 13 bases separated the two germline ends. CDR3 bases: TGTGCCAGCAGTTGGGGGGGGGGCGGAGATACGCAGTATTTT. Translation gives CASSWGGGGDTQYF.

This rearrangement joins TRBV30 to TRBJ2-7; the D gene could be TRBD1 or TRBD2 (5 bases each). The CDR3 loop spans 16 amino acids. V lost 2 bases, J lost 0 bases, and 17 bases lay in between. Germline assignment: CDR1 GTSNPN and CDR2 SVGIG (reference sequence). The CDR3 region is CAWSTTPGRSSYEQYF. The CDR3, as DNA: TGTGCCTGGAGTACTACACCGGGACGGAGCTCCTACGAGCAGTACTTC.

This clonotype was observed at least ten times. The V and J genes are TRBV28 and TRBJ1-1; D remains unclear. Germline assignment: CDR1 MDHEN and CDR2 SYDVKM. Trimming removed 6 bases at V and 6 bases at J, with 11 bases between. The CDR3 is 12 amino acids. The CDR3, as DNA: TGTGCCAGCAGCTCGAGATATTCTGAAGCTTTCTTT. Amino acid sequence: CASSSRYSEAFF.

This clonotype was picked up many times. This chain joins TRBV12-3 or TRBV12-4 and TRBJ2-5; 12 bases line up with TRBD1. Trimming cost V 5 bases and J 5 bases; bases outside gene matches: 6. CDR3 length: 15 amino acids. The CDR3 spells CASSPGQGAVETQYF. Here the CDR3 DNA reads TGTGCCAGCAGTCCGGGACAGGGGGCCGTTGAGACCCAGTACTTC.

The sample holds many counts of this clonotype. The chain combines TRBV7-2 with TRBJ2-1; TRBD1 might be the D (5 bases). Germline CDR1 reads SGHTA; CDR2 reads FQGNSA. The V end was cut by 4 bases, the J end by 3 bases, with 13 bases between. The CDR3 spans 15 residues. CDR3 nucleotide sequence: TGTGCCAGCAGCTCAACCGGTGACAGCTACAATGAGCAGTTCTTC. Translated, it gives CASSSTGDSYNEQFF.

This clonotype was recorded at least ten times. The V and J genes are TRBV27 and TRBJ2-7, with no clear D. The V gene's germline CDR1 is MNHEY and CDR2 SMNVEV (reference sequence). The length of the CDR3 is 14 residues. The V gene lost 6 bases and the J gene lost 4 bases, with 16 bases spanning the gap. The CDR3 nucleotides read TGTGCCAGCAGCCCAAGACCCCAGGAATACGAGCAGTACTTC. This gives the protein CASSPRPQEYEQYF.

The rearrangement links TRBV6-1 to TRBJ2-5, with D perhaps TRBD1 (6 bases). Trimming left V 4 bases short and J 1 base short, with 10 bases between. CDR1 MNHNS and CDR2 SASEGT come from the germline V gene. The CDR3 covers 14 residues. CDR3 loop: CASSGGQFQETQYF. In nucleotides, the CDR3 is TGTGCCAGCAGTGGAGGACAGTTCCAAGAGACCCAGTACTTC.

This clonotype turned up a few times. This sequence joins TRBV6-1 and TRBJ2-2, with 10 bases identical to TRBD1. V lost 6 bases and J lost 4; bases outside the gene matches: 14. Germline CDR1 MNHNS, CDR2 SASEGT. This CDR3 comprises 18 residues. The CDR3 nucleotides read TGTGCCAGCAGGCTGGACAGGGGGATGGCGGCCTTCACCGGGGAGCTGTTTTTT. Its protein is CASRLDRGMAAFTGELFF.

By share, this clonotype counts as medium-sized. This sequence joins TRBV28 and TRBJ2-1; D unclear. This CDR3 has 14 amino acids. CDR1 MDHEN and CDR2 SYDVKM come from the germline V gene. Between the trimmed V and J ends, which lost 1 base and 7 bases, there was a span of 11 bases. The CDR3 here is CASSLSLRSNEQFF. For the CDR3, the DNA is TGTGCCAGCAGTTTATCCCTGAGAAGTAATGAGCAGTTCTTC.

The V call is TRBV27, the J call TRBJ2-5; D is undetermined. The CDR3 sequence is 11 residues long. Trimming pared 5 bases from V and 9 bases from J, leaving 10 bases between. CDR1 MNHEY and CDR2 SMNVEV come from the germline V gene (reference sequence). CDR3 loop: CASSPLKAQYF. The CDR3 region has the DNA TGTGCCAGCAGTCCTCTGAAGGCCCAGTACTTC.

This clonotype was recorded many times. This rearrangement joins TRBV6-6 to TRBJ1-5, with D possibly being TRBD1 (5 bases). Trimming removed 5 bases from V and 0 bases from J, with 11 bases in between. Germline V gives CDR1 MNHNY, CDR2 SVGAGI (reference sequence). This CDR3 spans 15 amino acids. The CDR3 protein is CASSGAVGSNQPQHF. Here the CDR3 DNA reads TGTGCCAGCAGTGGGGCAGTGGGTAGCAATCAGCCCCAGCATTTT.

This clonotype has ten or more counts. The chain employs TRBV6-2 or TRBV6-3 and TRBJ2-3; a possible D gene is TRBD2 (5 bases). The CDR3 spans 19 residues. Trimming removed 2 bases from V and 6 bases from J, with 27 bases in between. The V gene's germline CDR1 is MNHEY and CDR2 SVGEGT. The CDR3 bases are TGTGCCAGCAGTTACCCAACCCGAGGTCTAGCTGGAAGTACCGATACGCAGTATTTT. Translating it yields CASSYPTRGLAGSTDTQYF.

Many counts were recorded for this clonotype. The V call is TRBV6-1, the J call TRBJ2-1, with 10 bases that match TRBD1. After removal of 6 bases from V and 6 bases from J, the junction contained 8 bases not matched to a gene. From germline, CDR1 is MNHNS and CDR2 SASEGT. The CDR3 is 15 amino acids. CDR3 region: CASSVAGTGVNEQFF. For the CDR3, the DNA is TGTGCCAGCAGCGTCGCCGGGACAGGGGTCAATGAGCAGTTCTTC.

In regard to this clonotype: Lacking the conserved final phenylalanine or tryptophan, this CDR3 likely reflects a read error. CDR3 in DNA: TGTGCCATCGAGGCTAGCGTTGATAACTCCTACAATGAGCAGTTCCTC. It codes for CAIEASVDNSYNEQFL. This rearrangement joins TRBV15 to TRBJ2-1, with D maybe TRBD2 (6 bases). V lost 10 bases and J lost 0, with 19 bases in between. This CDR3 is 16 amino acids long. Germline assignment: CDR1 LNHNV and CDR2 YYDKDF (reference sequence).

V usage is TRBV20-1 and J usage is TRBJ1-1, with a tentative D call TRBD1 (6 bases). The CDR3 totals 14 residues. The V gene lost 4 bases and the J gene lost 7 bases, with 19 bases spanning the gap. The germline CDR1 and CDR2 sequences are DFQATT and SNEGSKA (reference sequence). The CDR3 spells CSAKRLQGRGEAFF. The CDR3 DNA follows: TGCAGTGCTAAAAGACTACAGGGCCGAGGTGAAGCTTTCTTT.

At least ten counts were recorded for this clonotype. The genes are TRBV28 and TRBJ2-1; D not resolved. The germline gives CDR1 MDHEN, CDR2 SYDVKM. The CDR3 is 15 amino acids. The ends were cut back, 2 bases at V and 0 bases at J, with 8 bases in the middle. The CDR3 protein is CASSLGLGSYNEQFF. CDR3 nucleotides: TGTGCCAGCAGTTTAGGGTTGGGCTCCTACAATGAGCAGTTCTTC.

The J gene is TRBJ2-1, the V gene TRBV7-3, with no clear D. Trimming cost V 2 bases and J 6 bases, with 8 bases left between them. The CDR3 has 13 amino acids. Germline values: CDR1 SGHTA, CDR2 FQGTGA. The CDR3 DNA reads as TGTGCCAGCAGCTTAGACCCGGCCAATGAGCAGTTCTTC. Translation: CASSLDPANEQFF.

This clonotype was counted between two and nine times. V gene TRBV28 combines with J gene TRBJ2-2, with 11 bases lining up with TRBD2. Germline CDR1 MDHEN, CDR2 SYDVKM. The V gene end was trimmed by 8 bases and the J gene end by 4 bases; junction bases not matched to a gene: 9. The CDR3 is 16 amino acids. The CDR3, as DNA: TGTGCCAGCGGGTCACTAGCGGGAGATACCACCGGGGAGCTGTTTTTT. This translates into CASGSLAGDTTGELFF. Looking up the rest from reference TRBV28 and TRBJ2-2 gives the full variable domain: DVKVTQSSRYLVKRTGEKVFLECVQDMDHENMFWYRQDPGLGLRLIYFSYDVKMKEKGDIPEGYSVSREKKERFSLILESASTNQTSMYLCASGSLAGDTTGELFFGEGSRLTVL.

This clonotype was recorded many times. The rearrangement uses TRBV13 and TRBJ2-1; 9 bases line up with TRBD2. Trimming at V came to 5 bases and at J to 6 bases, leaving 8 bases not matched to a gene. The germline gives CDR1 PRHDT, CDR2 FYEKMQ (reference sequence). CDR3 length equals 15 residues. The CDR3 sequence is CASSQRSGSINEQFF. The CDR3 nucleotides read TGTGCCAGCAGCCAACGTAGCGGGAGTATCAATGAGCAGTTCTTC.

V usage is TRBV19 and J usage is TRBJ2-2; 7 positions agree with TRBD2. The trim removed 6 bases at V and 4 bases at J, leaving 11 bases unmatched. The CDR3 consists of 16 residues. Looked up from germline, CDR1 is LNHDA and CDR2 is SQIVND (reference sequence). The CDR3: CASRANAGVVTGELFF. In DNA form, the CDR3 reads TGTGCCAGTAGAGCTAACGCGGGAGTTGTCACCGGGGAGCTGTTTTTT. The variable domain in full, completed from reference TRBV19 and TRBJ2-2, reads DGGITQSPKYLFRKEGQNVTLSCEQNLNHDAMYWYRQDPGQGLRLIYYSQIVNDFQKGDIAEGYSVSREKKESFPLTVTSAQKNPTAFYLCASRANAGVVTGELFFGEGSRLTVL.

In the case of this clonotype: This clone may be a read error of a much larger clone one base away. DNA of the CDR3: TGCAGCGCTGAGAGAACAGAGAACACTGAAGCTTTCTTT. Protein: CSAERTENTEAFF. The rearrangement links TRBV29-1 to TRBJ1-1; D is unclear. This CDR3 has 13 residues. V lost 7 bases and J lost 1, with 13 bases in between. Germline V gene data show CDR1 as SQVTM and CDR2 as ANQGSEA.

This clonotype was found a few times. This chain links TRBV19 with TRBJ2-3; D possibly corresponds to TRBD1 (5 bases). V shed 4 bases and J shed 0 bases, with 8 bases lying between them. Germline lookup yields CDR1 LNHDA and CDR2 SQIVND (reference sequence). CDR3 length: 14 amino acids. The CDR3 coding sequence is TGTGCCAGTAGTAGGACATCTAGCACAGATACGCAGTATTTT. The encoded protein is CASSRTSSTDTQYF.

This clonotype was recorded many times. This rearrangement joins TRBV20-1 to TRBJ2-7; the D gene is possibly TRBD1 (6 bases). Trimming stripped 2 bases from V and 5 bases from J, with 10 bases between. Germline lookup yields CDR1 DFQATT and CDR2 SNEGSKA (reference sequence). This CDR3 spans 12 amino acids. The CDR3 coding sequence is TGCAGTGCTAGAATGGGGGCGGACGAGCAGTACTTC. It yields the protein CSARMGADEQYF.

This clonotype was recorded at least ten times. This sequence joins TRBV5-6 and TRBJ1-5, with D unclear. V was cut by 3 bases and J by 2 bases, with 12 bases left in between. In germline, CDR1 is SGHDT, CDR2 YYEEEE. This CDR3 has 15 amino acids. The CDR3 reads CASSSIRGGNQPQHF. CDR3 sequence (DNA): TGTGCCAGCAGCTCAATTCGGGGTGGCAATCAGCCCCAGCATTTT. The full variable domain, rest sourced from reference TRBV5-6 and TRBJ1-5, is DAGVTQSPTHLIKTRGQQVTLRCSPKSGHDTVSWYQQALGQGPQFIFQYYEEEERQRGNFPDRFSGHQFPNYSSELNVNALLLGDSALYLCASSSIRGGNQPQHFGDGTRLSIL.

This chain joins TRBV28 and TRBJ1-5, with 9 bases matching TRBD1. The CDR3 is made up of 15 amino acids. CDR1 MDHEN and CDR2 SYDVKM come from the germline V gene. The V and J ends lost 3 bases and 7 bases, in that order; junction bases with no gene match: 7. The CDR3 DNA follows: TGTGCCAGCAGTTTGAACAGGGGGCTTGGCCAGCCCCAGCATTTT. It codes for CASSLNRGLGQPQHF.

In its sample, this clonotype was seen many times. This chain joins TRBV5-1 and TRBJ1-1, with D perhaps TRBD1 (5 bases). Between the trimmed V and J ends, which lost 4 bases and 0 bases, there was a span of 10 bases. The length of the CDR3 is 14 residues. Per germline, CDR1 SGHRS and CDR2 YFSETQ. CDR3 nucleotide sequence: TGCGCCAGCAGCGCAACAGGAATGAACACTGAAGCTTTCTTT. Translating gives CASSATGMNTEAFF.